The 25 T cell receptor beta chains listed next were all sequenced from one sample in a study of blood T cell repertoires in COVID-19. The table came from immunoSEQ multiplex PCR; TCRdb's copy has only in-frame clones and leaves some out. The table shows a few hundred thousand clones, with 85% to 90% occurring only once. Sequencing was carried out using PBMCs or T cells enriched from blood (not recorded which). Receptors originate from a woman aged 18 to 35 who had recovered from COVID-19.

This chain uses TRBV5-6 with TRBJ1-1; perhaps TRBD1 as D (5 bases). Germline V gene data show CDR1 as SGHDT and CDR2 as YYEEEE. Trimming pared 4 bases from V and 1 base from J, leaving 8 bases between. The CDR3 is 13 amino acids. The CDR3 DNA reads TGTGCCAGCAGCGGGGGGTGGAACACTGAAGCTTTCTTT. Translated: CASSGGWNTEAFF. Full variable domain (remainder filled in from reference TRBV5-6 and TRBJ1-1): DAGVTQSPTHLIKTRGQQVTLRCSPKSGHDTVSWYQQALGQGPQFIFQYYEEEERQRGNFPDRFSGHQFPNYSSELNVNALLLGDSALYLCASSGGWNTEAFFGQGTRLTVV.

J is TRBJ1-2 and V is TRBV5-1; D is uncertain. This CDR3 contains 13 residues. The germline CDR1 and CDR2 sequences are SGHRS and YFSETQ. V was pared by 0 bases and J by 6 bases, with 9 bases between. CDR3 bases: TGCGCCAGCAGCTTGGGGGTGGAGAATGGCTACACCTTC. Translated, it gives CASSLGVENGYTF.

The V call is TRBV28, the J call TRBJ2-7; possibly TRBD2 for D (7 bases). Germline CDR1 MDHEN, CDR2 SYDVKM. The V end was cut by 2 bases, the J end by 1 base, with 15 bases between. The CDR3 has 16 residues. CDR3 amino acids: CASSLPTGGHSYEQYF. Written as DNA, the CDR3 is TGTGCCAGCAGTTTACCAACCGGGGGGCATTCCTACGAGCAGTACTTC.

The chain is built from TRBV11-3 and TRBJ2-5; D may be TRBD1 (6 bases). V lost 5 bases and J lost 7, with 14 bases in between. This CDR3 region has 13 residues. Germline CDR1 and CDR2: SGHNT and YENEEA. The CDR3 DNA is TGTGCCAGCAGCCAGAGCAGGGGTGGGACCCAGTACTTC. It codes for CASSQSRGGTQYF.

Only a few counts were recorded for this clone. The J gene is TRBJ1-5, the V gene TRBV9; D not resolved. The V end was cut by 0 bases, the J end by 7 bases, with 8 bases between. Germline loops: CDR1 SGDLS, CDR2 YYNGEE. The CDR3 sequence is 13 residues long. The CDR3 here is CASSVAPGQPQHF. CDR3 sequence (DNA): TGTGCCAGCAGCGTAGCGCCGGGGCAGCCCCAGCATTTT.

V usage is TRBV2 and J usage is TRBJ1-2; unclear D gene. The CDR3 has 15 amino acids. Trimming took off 0 bases at V and 4 bases at J, with 12 bases between the two ends. CDR1 is SNHLY and CDR2 is FYNNEI in the germline V gene. The chain's CDR3 is CASSEAVPPGYGYTF. CDR3 DNA: TGTGCCAGCAGTGAAGCGGTACCGCCGGGCTATGGCTACACCTTC.

The chain carries TRBV7-8 and TRBJ2-5; TRBD1 agrees at 8 bases. This CDR3 contains 14 residues. CDR1 is SGHVS and CDR2 is FQNEAQ in the germline V gene. The junction had 5 bases not matched to a gene; V was cut back by 5 bases and J by 3 bases. The CDR3 nucleotides are TGTGCCAGCAGCCTCCAGACAGGGGAAGAGACCCAGTACTTC. Translating gives CASSLQTGEETQYF.

V gene TRBV29-1 combines with J gene TRBJ1-2; D remains ambiguous. Germline CDR1 reads SQVTM; CDR2 reads ANQGSEA. The length of the CDR3 is 12 residues. The V end was cut by 1 base, the J end by 7 bases, with 10 bases between. This CDR3 is CSVEVLKAGYTF. The CDR3 DNA sequence: TGCAGCGTTGAAGTACTTAAAGCTGGCTACACCTTC.

The chain couples TRBV5-4 to TRBJ1-4, with a tentative D call TRBD1 (5 bases). Deletions cut 4 bases from V and 7 bases from J, with 23 bases between. This CDR3 region has 17 residues. CDR1 SGHNT and CDR2 YYREEE come from the germline V gene (reference sequence). CDR3 amino acids: CASSPAGTGGVGEKLFF. DNA for the CDR3: TGTGCCAGCAGCCCCGCCGGGACGGGAGGGGTGGGTGAAAAACTGTTTTTT.

In this sample, this clone turned up once. The CDR3 DNA is TGTGCCAGCAGCTCTATTGACAGGAACGAATTCACCGGGGAGCTGTTTTTT. It translates to CASSSIDRNEFTGELFF. The chain joins TRBV7-9 to TRBJ2-2; tentatively, D is TRBD1 (6 bases). The germline V gene has CDR1 SEHNR and CDR2 FQNEAQ (reference sequence). The CDR3 is 17 amino acids. V was trimmed by 4 bases and J by 4 bases, leaving 19 bases between them.

The V and J genes are TRBV11-3 and TRBJ2-5; 13 bases match TRBD2. J was trimmed by 1 base and V by 5 bases; bases with no gene match: 4. This CDR3 is built from 16 residues. Per the germline V gene, CDR1 is SGHNT and CDR2 is YENEEA. In DNA form, the CDR3 reads TGTGCCAGCAGCGCGAGACTAGCGGGGGGCCAAGAGACCCAGTACTTC. This codes for CASSARLAGGQETQYF.

This chain links TRBV7-3 with TRBJ1-3; D uncertain. The length of the CDR3 is 13 residues. Trimming took 4 bases from V and 0 from J, leaving 4 bases between them. Germline V gene lookup returns CDR1 SGHTA and CDR2 FQGTGA. CDR3 in amino acids: CASSSDSGNTIYF. The CDR3 coding sequence is TGTGCCAGCAGCTCAGACTCTGGAAACACCATATATTTT.

The gene calls are TRBV2 and TRBJ1-2; D gene ambiguous. The V end was cut by 1 base, the J end by 8 bases, with 11 bases between. The CDR3 totals 13 residues. Germline V gene lookup returns CDR1 SNHLY and CDR2 FYNNEI. Here the CDR3 DNA reads TGTGCCAGCAGTGAAGGGACTGCCATAGGCTACACCTTC. Its protein is CASSEGTAIGYTF. The full variable domain, rest sourced from reference TRBV2 and TRBJ1-2, is EPEVTQTPSHQVTQMGQEVILRCVPISNHLYFYWYRQILGQKVEFLVSFYNNEISEKSEIFDDQFSVERPDGSNFTLKIRSTKLEDSAMYFCASSEGTAIGYTFGSGTRLTVV.

This chain joins TRBV5-1 and TRBJ2-1; 14 positions match TRBD2. This CDR3 region has 14 residues. V lost 4 bases to trimming and J lost 8 bases; unmatched junction nucleotides: 2. CDR1 SGHRS and CDR2 YFSETQ come from the germline V gene. CDR3 nucleotides: TGCGCCAGCAGCCCGGGACTAGCGGGGGATGAGCAGTTCTTC. Residues: CASSPGLAGDEQFF.

This clone was picked up one time. An end of the junction does not agree with germline; a read error may underlie this. The chain is built from TRBV10-2 and TRBJ2-1; TRBD2 agrees at 10 bases. The CDR3 sequence is 14 residues long. The germline V gene has CDR1 WSHSY and CDR2 SAAADI. CDR3 nucleotides: TGCGCCAGCAGGATTAGCGGGGGGTCCACCCCCGGGCTCTTC. This translates into CASRISGGSTPGLF.

The chain employs TRBV4-1 and TRBJ2-7, with D hard to call. Germline V gives CDR1 MGHRA, CDR2 YSYEKL. The CDR3 is made up of 12 amino acids. Deletions cut 3 bases from V and 7 bases from J, with 10 bases between. CDR3 sequence reads: CASSHIRGEQYF. CDR3 nucleotide sequence: TGCGCCAGCAGCCATATACGAGGTGAGCAGTACTTC.

This clone was seen a few times. The V call is TRBV28, the J call TRBJ1-2; the match to TRBD1 covers 9 bases. The ends lost 6 bases at V and 5 bases at J; junction bases unmatched: 13. Germline-derived CDR1 and CDR2 are MDHEN and SYDVKM. This CDR3 has 16 residues. In DNA form, the CDR3 reads TGTGCCAGCAGATCCTCCGGGACAGGGAAAGTATATGGCTACACCTTC. Translated, it gives CASRSSGTGKVYGYTF.

Here the CDR3 DNA reads TGTGCCAGTAGGAACGAGGGGGCCATATATAATAATTCACCCCTCCACTTT. Residues: CASRNEGAIYNNSPLHF. V and J are TRBV19 and TRBJ1-6, with TRBD1 matching over 7 bases. Per the germline V gene, CDR1 is LNHDA and CDR2 is SQIVND (reference sequence). The CDR3 has 17 residues. V lost 6 bases and J lost 5; bases outside the gene matches: 13.

The rearrangement joins TRBV6-5 to TRBJ2-2; D might be TRBD2 (6 bases). The CDR3 sequence is 12 residues long. From germline, CDR1 is MNHEY and CDR2 SVGAGI. Trimming took off 8 bases at V and 7 bases at J, with 11 bases between the two ends. The CDR3: CASYTAGGELFF. CDR3 sequence (DNA): TGTGCCAGCTATACAGCGGGCGGGGAGCTGTTTTTT.

The chain carries TRBV11-2 and TRBJ2-1, with a tentative D call TRBD2 (6 bases). The CDR3 has 12 amino acids. The germline CDR1 and CDR2 sequences are SGHAT and FQNNGV. Trimming took 10 bases from V and 7 from J, leaving 14 bases between them. The CDR3 loop reads CATNRAGNEQFF. As DNA, the CDR3 is TGTGCCACCAATAGGGCGGGAAATGAGCAGTTCTTC.

The gene calls are TRBV13 and TRBJ2-3, with 10 bases fitting TRBD1. The CDR3 is 15 residues long. J gave up 5 bases and V 5 bases, and 7 bases lay outside the gene matches. CDR1 is PRHDT, CDR2 FYEKMQ, per germline (reference sequence). The CDR3 bases are TGTGCCAGCAGCGGAAGACAGGGGGCAATAGATACGCAGTATTTT. It yields the protein CASSGRQGAIDTQYF.

The chain recombines TRBV15 with TRBJ1-4, with D unresolved. V shed 8 bases and J shed 0 bases, with 10 bases lying between them. Per germline, CDR1 LNHNV and CDR2 YYDKDF (reference sequence). The CDR3 runs to 14 residues. The CDR3 region is CATYQAATNEKLFF. CDR3 nucleotide sequence: TGTGCCACCTACCAAGCTGCAACTAATGAAAAACTGTTTTTT.

J is TRBJ1-2 and V is TRBV27; no definite D call. The CDR3 loop spans 12 amino acids. Germline V gives CDR1 MNHEY, CDR2 SMNVEV (reference sequence). The V end was cut by 11 bases, the J end by 6 bases, with 16 bases between. The CDR3 sequence is CAALSPRDGYTF. Here the CDR3 DNA reads TGTGCCGCTTTAAGCCCGAGGGATGGCTACACCTTC.

The chain uses TRBV7-6 and TRBJ1-3, with TRBD1 as a possible D gene (5 bases). The CDR3 is made up of 18 amino acids. V gave up 2 bases and J gave up 0 bases, with 17 bases separating them. Per the germline V gene, CDR1 is SGHVS and CDR2 is FNYEAQ. The DNA for the CDR3 is TGTGCCAGCAGCTTACAAGTAGGGGCATGGAGCTCTGGAAACACCATATATTTT. Protein product: CASSLQVGAWSSGNTIYF.

V and J are TRBV30 and TRBJ2-3; 8 nucleotides agree with TRBD2. The germline V gene has CDR1 GTSNPN and CDR2 SVGIG (reference sequence). This CDR3 spans 16 amino acids. J gave up 2 bases and V 0 bases, and 7 bases lay outside the gene matches. The CDR3 is CAWSVGAGGLTDTQYF. In nucleotides, the CDR3 is TGTGCCTGGAGTGTAGGGGCGGGGGGCCTCACAGATACGCAGTATTTT. The full variable domain, rest sourced from reference TRBV30 and TRBJ2-3, is SQTIHQWPATLVQPVGSPLSLECTVEGTSNPNLYWYRQAAGRGLQLLFYSVGIGQISSEVPQNLSASRPQDRQFILSSKKLLLSDSGFYLCAWSVGAGGLTDTQYFGPGTRLTVL.